This T cell receptor (beta chain) was recovered during a study of blood T cell repertoires in COVID-19. The sample holds a few counts of this clone. Authors' methods: The assay estimated nucleated cells by amplifying reference gene primers. Sequenced by immunoSEQ multiplex PCR; TCRdb stores in-frame clones only, minus some. V and J calls and clone size follow that table, whereas D and trimming were derived from the DNA. The table lists about 97,000 clones, less than 85% of them singletons. Germline CDR1 reads PRHDT; CDR2 reads FYEKMQ (reference sequence). There are 16 residues in the CDR3. V was clipped by 5 bases and J by 4 bases, with 18 bases between them.

The V gene is TRBV13, the J gene TRBJ1-3, with a weak D call TRBD1 (6 bases). Sample: peripheral blood. The receptor's source is a woman in her 70s with active or convalescent COVID-19. CDR3 region: CASSIRDNGFGNTIYF. The CDR3 nucleotides read TGTGCCAGCAGCATCCGGGACAACGGGTTCGGAAACACCATATATTTT.